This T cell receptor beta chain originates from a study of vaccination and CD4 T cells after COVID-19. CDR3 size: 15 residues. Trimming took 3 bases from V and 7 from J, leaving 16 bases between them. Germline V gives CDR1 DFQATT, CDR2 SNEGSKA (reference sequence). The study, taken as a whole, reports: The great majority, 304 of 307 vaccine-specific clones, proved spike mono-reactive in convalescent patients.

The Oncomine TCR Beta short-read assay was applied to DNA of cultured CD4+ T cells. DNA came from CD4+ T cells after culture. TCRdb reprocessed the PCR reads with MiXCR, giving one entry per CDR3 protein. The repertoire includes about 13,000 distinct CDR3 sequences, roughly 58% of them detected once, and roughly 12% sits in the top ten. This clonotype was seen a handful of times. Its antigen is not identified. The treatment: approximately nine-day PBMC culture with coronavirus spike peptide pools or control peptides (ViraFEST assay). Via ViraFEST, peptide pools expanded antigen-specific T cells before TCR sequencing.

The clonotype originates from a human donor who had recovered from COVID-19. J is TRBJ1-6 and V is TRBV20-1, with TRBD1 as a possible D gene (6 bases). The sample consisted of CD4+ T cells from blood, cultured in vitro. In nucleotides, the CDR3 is TGCAGTGCTAGTGAGGCAGGGGCCCGAAATTCACCCCTCCACTTT. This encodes CSASEAGARNSPLHF.